This TCR beta chain was retrieved from a study of T cells in Graves' hyperthyroidism and ophthalmopathy. This CDR3 is built from 16 residues. V lost 3 bases and J lost 5, with 15 bases in between. The germline V gene encodes CDR1 SGHRS and CDR2 YFSETQ. This clonotype has a handful of counts. TCR beta CDR3 regions were amplified from RNA. The study used the HTBI primer set for a first-round RT-PCR of the TCR CDR3. One entry per CDR3 protein, called by TCRdb with MiXCR from the multiplex PCR reads. This table holds approximately 600,000 distinct CDR3 sequences, more than 20% found once. This rearrangement joins TRBV5-1 to TRBJ1-6; D might be TRBD1 (6 bases). Sequencing was done on a sample of blood. The sequence was obtained from a man younger than 40 with Graves' ophthalmopathy. CDR3 in DNA: TGCGCCAGCAGCTCAGGGGTGTTGGGAAATAATTCACCCCTCCACTTT. It specifies CASSSGVLGNNSPLHF.